The T cell receptor (beta chain) under discussion was sequenced for a study of blood T cell repertoires in COVID-19. The wider study: The origin of the acute and convalescent COVID-19 samples was the United States, Italy and Spain. Sources were T cells, B-cell-depleted T cells, or PBMCs; the material itself was cDNA or gDNA.

The CDR3 consists of 15 residues. The V end lost 3 bases, the J end lost 5 bases, and 11 bases lay between the germline ends. Germline loops: CDR1 LNHDA, CDR2 SQIVND (reference sequence). The assay was immunoSEQ multiplex PCR, and TCRdb's table has in-frame clones only and misses some. The data show 24,000 or so clones, with about 90% seen just once and approximately 23% held by the top ten. V usage is TRBV19 and J usage is TRBJ1-6; D remains unclear. This clonotype was sampled from a man aged 70-80 years in a cohort sampled during active COVID-19. The sequenced sample was peripheral blood. CDR3 DNA: TGTGCCAGTAGTATGCAGATAAAAAATAATTCACCCCTCCACTTT. Encoded protein: CASSMQIKNNSPLHF.